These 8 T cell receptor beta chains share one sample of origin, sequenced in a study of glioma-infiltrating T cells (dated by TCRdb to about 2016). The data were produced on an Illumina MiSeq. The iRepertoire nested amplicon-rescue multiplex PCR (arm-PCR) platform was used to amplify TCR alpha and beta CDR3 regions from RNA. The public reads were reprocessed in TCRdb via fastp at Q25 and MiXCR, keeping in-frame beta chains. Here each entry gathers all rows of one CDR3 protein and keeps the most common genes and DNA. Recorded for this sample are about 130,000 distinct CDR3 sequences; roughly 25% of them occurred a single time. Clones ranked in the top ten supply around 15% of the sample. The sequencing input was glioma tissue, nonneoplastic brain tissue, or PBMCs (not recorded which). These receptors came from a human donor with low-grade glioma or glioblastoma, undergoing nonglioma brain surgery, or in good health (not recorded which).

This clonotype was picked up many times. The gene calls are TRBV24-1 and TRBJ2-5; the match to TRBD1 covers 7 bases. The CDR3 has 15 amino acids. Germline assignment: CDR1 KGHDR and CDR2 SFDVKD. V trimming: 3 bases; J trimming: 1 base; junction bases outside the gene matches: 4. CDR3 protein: CATSDARDSQETQYF. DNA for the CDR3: TGTGCCACCAGTGATGCCCGGGACAGCCAAGAGACCCAGTACTTC.

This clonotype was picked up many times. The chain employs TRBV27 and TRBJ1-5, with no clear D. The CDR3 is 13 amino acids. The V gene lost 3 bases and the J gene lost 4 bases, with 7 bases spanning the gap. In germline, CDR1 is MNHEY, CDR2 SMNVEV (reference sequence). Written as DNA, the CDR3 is TGTGCCAGCAGTTTCCAGACGAATCAGCCCCAGCATTTT. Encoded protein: CASSFQTNQPQHF.

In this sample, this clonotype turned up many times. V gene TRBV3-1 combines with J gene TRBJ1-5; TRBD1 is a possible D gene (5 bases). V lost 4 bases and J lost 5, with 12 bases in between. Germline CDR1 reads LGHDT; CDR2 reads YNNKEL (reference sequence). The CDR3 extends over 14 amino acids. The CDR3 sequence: CASSLRVGDQPQHF. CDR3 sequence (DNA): TGTGCCAGCAGCCTCCGGGTAGGGGATCAGCCCCAGCATTTT. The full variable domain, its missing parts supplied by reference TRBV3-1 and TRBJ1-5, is DTAVSQTPKYLVTQMGNDKSIKCEQNLGHDTMYWYKQDSKKFLKIMFSYNNKELIINETVPNRFSPKSPDKAHLNLHINSLELGDSAVYFCASSLRVGDQPQHFGDGTRLSIL.

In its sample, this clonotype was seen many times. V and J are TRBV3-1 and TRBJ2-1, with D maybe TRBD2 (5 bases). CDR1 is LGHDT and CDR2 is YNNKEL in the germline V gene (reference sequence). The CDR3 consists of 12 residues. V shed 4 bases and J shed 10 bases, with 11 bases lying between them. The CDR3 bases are TGTGCCAGCAGCCTCACTAGTCTCGAGCAGTTCTTC. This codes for CASSLTSLEQFF.

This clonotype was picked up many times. This chain's CDR3 is CASRWEKDEKLFF. For the CDR3, the DNA is TGTGCCAGCAGATGGGAAAAGGACGAAAAACTGTTTTTT. V usage is TRBV7-2 and J usage is TRBJ1-4, with D uncertain. The CDR3 extends over 13 amino acids. Germline assignment: CDR1 SGHTA and CDR2 FQGNSA. Trimming shortened V by 6 bases and J by 8 bases, and 13 bases separated the two germline ends.

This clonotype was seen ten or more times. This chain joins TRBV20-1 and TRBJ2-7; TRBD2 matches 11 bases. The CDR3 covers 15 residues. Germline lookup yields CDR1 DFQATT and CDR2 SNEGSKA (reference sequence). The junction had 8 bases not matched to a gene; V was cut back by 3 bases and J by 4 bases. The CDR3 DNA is TGCAGTGCTAGTCCAGAACTAGCGGGAGTGTACGAGCAGTACTTC. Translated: CSASPELAGVYEQYF.

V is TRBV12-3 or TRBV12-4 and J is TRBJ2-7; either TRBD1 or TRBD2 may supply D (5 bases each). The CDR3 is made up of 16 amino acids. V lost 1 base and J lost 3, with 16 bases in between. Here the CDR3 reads CASSLVLEGKYYEQYF. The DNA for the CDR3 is TGTGCCAGCAGTTTAGTGCTCGAGGGGAAGTACTACGAGCAGTACTTC.

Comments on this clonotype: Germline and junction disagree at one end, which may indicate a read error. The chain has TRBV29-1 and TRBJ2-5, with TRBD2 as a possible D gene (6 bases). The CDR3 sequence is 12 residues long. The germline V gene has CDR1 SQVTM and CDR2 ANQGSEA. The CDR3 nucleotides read TGCAGCGTTGGGGGGGACCAAGAGACCCAGTGCTTC. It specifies CSVGGDQETQCF.